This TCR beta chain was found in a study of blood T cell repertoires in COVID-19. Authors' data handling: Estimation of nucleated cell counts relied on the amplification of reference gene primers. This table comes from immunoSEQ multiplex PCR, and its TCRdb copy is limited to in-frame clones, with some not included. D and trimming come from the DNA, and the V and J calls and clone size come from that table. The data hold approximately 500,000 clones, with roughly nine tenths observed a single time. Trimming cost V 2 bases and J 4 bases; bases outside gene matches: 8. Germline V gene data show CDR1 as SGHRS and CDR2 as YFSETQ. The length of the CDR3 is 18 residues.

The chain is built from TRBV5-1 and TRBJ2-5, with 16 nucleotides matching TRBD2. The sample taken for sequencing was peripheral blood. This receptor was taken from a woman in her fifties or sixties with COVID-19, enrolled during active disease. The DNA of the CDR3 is TGCGCCAGCAGCTTTACCGGGACTAGCGGGGGGGCCGGAGAGACCCAGTACTTC. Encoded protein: CASSFTGTSGGAGETQYF.